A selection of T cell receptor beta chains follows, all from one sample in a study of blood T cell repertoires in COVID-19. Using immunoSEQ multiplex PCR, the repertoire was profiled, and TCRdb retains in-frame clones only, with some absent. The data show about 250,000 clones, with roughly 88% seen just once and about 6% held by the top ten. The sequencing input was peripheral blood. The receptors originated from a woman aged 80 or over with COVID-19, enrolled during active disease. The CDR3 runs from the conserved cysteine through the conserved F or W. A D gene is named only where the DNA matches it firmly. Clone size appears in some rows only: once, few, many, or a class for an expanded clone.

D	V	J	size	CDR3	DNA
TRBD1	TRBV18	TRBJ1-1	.	CASSPTGLNTEAFF	TGTGCCAGCTCACCGACAGGGCTTAACACTGAAGCTTTCTTT
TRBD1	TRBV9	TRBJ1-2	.	CASSQSLGGPGDGYTF	TGTGCCAGCAGCCAGTCCCTAGGGGGCCCAGGGGATGGCTACACCTTC
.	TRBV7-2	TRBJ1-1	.	CASSFTGSRFAFF	TGTGCCAGCAGCTTTACCGGGTCGCGGTTTGCTTTCTTT
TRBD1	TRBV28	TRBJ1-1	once	CATTPPTGTGTEAFF	TGTGCCACCACCCCCCCGACAGGGACGGGCACTGAAGCTTTCTTT
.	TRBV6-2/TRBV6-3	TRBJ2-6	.	CASSLHYLGANVLTF	TGTGCCAGCAGTTTACACTACCTGGGGGCCAACGTCCTGACTTTC
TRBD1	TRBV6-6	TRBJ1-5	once	CASSKQGADQPQHF	TGTGCCAGCTCCAAACAGGGGGCGGATCAGCCCCAGCATTTT
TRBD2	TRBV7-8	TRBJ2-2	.	CASSFRSLAGVTGELFF	TGTGCCAGCAGCTTCCGTTCACTAGCGGGGGTCACCGGGGAGCTGTTTTTT
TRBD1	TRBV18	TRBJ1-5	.	CASSGDRDQPQHF	TGTGCCAGCTCAGGCGACAGGGACCAGCCCCAGCATTTT
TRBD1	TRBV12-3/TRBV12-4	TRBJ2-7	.	CASSLDRASEQYF	TGTGCCAGTTCCTTGGACAGGGCGTCCGAGCAGTACTTC
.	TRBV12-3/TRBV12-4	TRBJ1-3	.	CASSGHSGNTIYF	TGTGCCAGCAGTGGCCACTCTGGAAACACCATATATTTT
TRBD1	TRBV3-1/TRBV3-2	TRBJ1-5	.	CASSRGQGNQPQHF	TGTGCCAGCAGCCGGGGACAGGGCAATCAGCCCCAGCATTTT
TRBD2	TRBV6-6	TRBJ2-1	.	CASSRIAGGLVNEQFF	TGTGCCAGCAGTCGAATAGCGGGGGGTTTGGTCAATGAGCAGTTCTTC
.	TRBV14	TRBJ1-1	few	CASSQGAYTEAFF	TGTGCCAGCAGCCAGGGGGCTTACACTGAAGCTTTCTTT
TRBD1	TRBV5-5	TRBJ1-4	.	CASSFHRGTNEKLFF	TGTGCCAGCAGCTTTCACAGGGGGACTAATGAAAAACTGTTTTTT
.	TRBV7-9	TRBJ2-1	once	CASSLRTTLGDNEQFF	TGTGCCAGCAGCTTAAGGACTACTCTTGGCGACAATGAGCAGTTCTTC
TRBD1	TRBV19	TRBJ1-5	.	CASRGQTISNQPQHF	TGTGCCAGTAGGGGACAGACTATTAGCAATCAGCCCCAGCATTTT
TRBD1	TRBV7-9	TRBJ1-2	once	CASSPEGQGQNYGYTF	TGTGCCAGCAGCCCCGAAGGACAGGGACAGAATTATGGCTACACCTTC
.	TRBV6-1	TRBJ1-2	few	CASSEEGAGYGYTF	TGTGCCAGCAGTGAAGAAGGGGCAGGGTATGGCTACACCTTC
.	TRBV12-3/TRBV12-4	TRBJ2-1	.	CASSLAPDEQFF	TGTGCCAGCAGTTTAGCTCCCGATGAGCAGTTCTTC
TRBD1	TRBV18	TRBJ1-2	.	CASSLLMEGQVSYGYTF	TGTGCCAGCTCACTCCTAATGGAGGGACAGGTATCCTATGGCTACACCTTC
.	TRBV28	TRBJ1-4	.	CASSRGGEKLFF	TGTGCCAGCAGTAGGGGGGGTGAAAAACTGTTTTTT
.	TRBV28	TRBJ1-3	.	CASTTPMEGGNTIYF	TGTGCCAGCACCACCCCGATGGAGGGGGGAAACACCATATATTTT
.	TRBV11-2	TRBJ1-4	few	CASSVGGRGEEKLFF	TGTGCCAGCAGCGTGGGGGGGAGAGGGGAAGAAAAACTGTTTTTT
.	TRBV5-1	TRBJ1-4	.	CASSTTGRTNEKLFF	TGCGCCAGCAGTACCACAGGGCGCACTAATGAAAAACTGTTTTTT
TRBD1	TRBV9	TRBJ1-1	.	CASSGGQMNTEAFF	TGTGCCAGCAGCGGGGGACAGATGAACACTGAAGCTTTCTTT
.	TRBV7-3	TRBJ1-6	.	CASSTGQGSGSPLHF	TGTGCCAGCAGCACAGGCCAGGGGTCGGGATCACCCCTCCACTTT
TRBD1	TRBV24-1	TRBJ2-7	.	CATSDGDRGEQYF	TGTGCCACCAGTGATGGGGACAGGGGGGAGCAGTACTTC
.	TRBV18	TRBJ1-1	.	CASSLTELNTEAFF	TGTGCCAGCTCACTTACAGAGCTGAACACTGAAGCTTTCTTT
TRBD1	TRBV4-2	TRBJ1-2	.	CASSQEGLDRDGYTF	TGTGCCAGCAGCCAAGAGGGGTTGGACAGGGATGGCTACACCTTC
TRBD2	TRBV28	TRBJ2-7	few	CASSLRGGLEQYF	TGTGCCAGCAGTTTACGGGGAGGGCTCGAGCAGTACTTC
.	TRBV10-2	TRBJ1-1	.	CASSDGDSLNTEAFF	TGCGCCAGCAGTGATGGAGACAGTCTGAACACTGAAGCTTTCTTT
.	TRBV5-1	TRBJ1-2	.	CASSLSAGHYGYTF	TGCGCCAGCAGCTTGTCTGCAGGCCATTATGGCTACACCTTC